Listed here are 30 T cell receptor beta chains from one sample, sequenced in a study of T cell responses to AZD1222 COVID-19 vaccine. The data were produced by immunoSEQ multiplex PCR, yet TCRdb's version contains in-frame clones alone and is incomplete. The table has under 150,000 clones, around 83% seen once. This material consisted of peripheral blood, taken on day 0 of MenACWY control vaccination. These receptors were obtained from an adult in good health.

V and J are TRBV10-1 and TRBJ1-6; D not certain. V lost 7 bases and J lost 8, with 12 bases in between. The germline V gene encodes CDR1 WNHNN and CDR2 SYGVQD (reference sequence). The CDR3 consists of 13 residues. The CDR3 bases are TGCGCCAGCAAAGAGGGTTTGGATTCACCCCTCCACTTT. Translation: CASKEGLDSPLHF.

This clone appeared a few times. The gene calls are TRBV6-2 or TRBV6-3 and TRBJ2-3, with 12 positions matching TRBD2. The germline V gene encodes CDR1 MNHEY and CDR2 SVGEGT. The CDR3 length is 15 residues. The junction had 7 bases not matched to a gene; V was cut back by 6 bases and J by 6 bases. The CDR3 nucleotides are TGTGCCAGCAGCGACCTAGCGGGGGGGCAGGATACGCAGTATTTT. As protein: CASSDLAGGQDTQYF.

The chain combines TRBV7-9 with TRBJ1-1; 8 positions match TRBD1. J lost 5 bases, V lost 1 base, and 12 bases had no gene match. Germline CDR1 SEHNR, CDR2 FQNEAQ (reference sequence). CDR3 length: 17 amino acids. As DNA, the CDR3 is TGTGCCAGCAGCTTAGAGGCTTTTCAGGGGGCGAGTACTGAAGCTTTCTTT. This translates into CASSLEAFQGASTEAFF.

The V gene is TRBV5-5, the J gene TRBJ1-2, with TRBD1 matching over 8 bases. The CDR3 loop spans 14 amino acids. The trim removed 0 bases at V and 7 bases at J, leaving 5 bases unmatched. Germline CDR1 is SGHKS and CDR2 is YYEKEE (reference sequence). The CDR3 DNA reads TGTGCCAGCAGCTTGGGAGACAGGGGTCTTGGCTACACCTTC. Protein sequence: CASSLGDRGLGYTF. The variable domain in full, with the rest retrieved from reference TRBV5-5 and TRBJ1-2, is DAGVTQSPTHLIKTRGQQVTLRCSPISGHKSVSWYQQVLGQGPQFIFQYYEKEERGRGNFPDRFSARQFPNYSSELNVNALLLGDSALYLCASSLGDRGLGYTFGSGTRLTVV.

V usage is TRBV5-1 and J usage is TRBJ2-1; 10 bases agree with TRBD1. CDR1 is SGHRS and CDR2 is YFSETQ in the germline V gene. Trimming cost V 4 bases and J 10 bases; bases outside gene matches: 5. The CDR3 consists of 13 residues. The chain's CDR3 is CASSGGQGYEQFF. CDR3 DNA sequence: TGCGCCAGCAGCGGGGGACAGGGGTACGAGCAGTTCTTC.

This chain links TRBV12-5 with TRBJ2-7, with D perhaps matching TRBD1 (6 bases). The CDR3 has 17 residues. The ends were cut back, 2 bases at V and 3 bases at J, with 20 bases in the middle. Germline V lookup: CDR1 LGHNT, CDR2 FRNRAP. CDR3 in amino acids: CASGLFRATGPDYEQYV. The CDR3 DNA reads TGTGCTAGTGGTTTGTTCAGGGCGACAGGACCGGACTACGAGCAGTACGTC.

The chain links TRBV11-2 to TRBJ2-7, with 15 bases aligning to TRBD2. This CDR3 region has 16 residues. Trimming cost V 5 bases and J 2 bases; bases outside gene matches: 4. Germline CDR1 is SGHAT and CDR2 is FQNNGV. Here the CDR3 reads CASSPRTSGGAYEQYF. Here the CDR3 DNA reads TGTGCCAGCAGCCCCCGGACTAGCGGGGGGGCCTACGAGCAGTACTTC. The full variable domain, with the rest looked up from reference TRBV11-2 and TRBJ2-7, is EAGVAQSPRYKIIEKRQSVAFWCNPISGHATLYWYQQILGQGPKLLIQFQNNGVVDDSQLPKDRFSAERLKGVDSTLKIQPAKLEDSAVYLCASSPRTSGGAYEQYFGPGTRLTVT.

The J gene is TRBJ2-4, the V gene TRBV4-1, with 8 bases aligning to TRBD2. With 1 base clipped from V and 8 bases from J, the junction kept 7 bases outside the gene matches. The CDR3 contains 15 residues. CDR1 and CDR2 from the germline V gene are MGHRA and YSYEKL. In DNA form, the CDR3 reads TGCGCCAGCAGCCAAGGCGAACGGGGGGGGTACATTCAGTACTTC. This gives the protein CASSQGERGGYIQYF.

The chain employs TRBV6-1 and TRBJ2-5; 7 bases match TRBD2. This CDR3 contains 16 residues. Trimming cost V 3 bases and J 4 bases; bases outside gene matches: 11. From germline, CDR1 is MNHNS and CDR2 SASEGT. The CDR3 coding sequence is TGTGCCAGCAGTGAGCTCCACAGTTGGGGGGGAGAGACCCAGTACTTC. This encodes CASSELHSWGGETQYF.

The chain employs TRBV2 and TRBJ2-1; the match to TRBD2 covers 10 bases. Germline V lookup: CDR1 SNHLY, CDR2 FYNNEI. CDR3 length: 13 amino acids. Trimming took 6 bases from V and 6 from J; bases not matched to a gene: 2. The CDR3 coding sequence is TGTGCCAGCAGGGGACTAGCGATCAATGAGCAGTTCTTC. Translated, it gives CASRGLAINEQFF.

This chain uses TRBV12-3 or TRBV12-4 with TRBJ1-4; D unresolved. V was trimmed by 1 base and J by 10 bases, leaving 7 bases between them. The CDR3 extends over 12 amino acids. For the CDR3, the DNA is TGTGCCAGCAGTTTAGGGGTGGGAAAACTGTTTTTT. Translation: CASSLGVGKLFF.

This clone has just one count. The genes are TRBV12-5 and TRBJ2-1; 9 bases are a match to TRBD1. Germline CDR1 LGHNT, CDR2 FRNRAP. Trimming took 0 bases from V and 5 from J; bases not matched to a gene: 2. The CDR3 covers 15 residues. The CDR3 reads CASGLVQGANNEQFF. DNA of the CDR3: TGTGCTAGTGGTTTGGTACAGGGGGCGAACAATGAGCAGTTCTTC.

The V and J genes are TRBV7-2 and TRBJ2-5, with 10 nucleotides matching TRBD2. The CDR3 is 15 amino acids. Trimming at V came to 5 bases and at J to 7 bases, leaving 10 bases not matched to a gene. The germline gives CDR1 SGHTA, CDR2 FQGNSA. CDR3 bases: TGTGCCAGCAGCCTTACTGGGACTAGCGAAGGGACCCAGTACTTC. It is translated as CASSLTGTSEGTQYF.

V usage is TRBV7-8 and J usage is TRBJ2-1, with 13 bases identical to TRBD2. Looked up from germline, CDR1 is SGHVS and CDR2 is FQNEAQ. This CDR3 spans 19 amino acids. Unmatched junction bases numbered 10, after V lost 5 bases and J lost 0 bases. CDR3 nucleotides: TGTGCCAGCAGCAGACAGGGACTAGCGGGGACAGCCTCCTACAATGAGCAGTTCTTC. This codes for CASSRQGLAGTASYNEQFF.

V is TRBV18 and J is TRBJ1-1, with D perhaps matching TRBD1 (5 bases). V lost 2 bases to trimming and J lost 4 bases, with 11 bases between them. CDR1 and CDR2 (germline): KGHSH, LQKENI. The CDR3 extends over 14 amino acids. The CDR3 region is CASSPLGDGTEAFF. The CDR3 nucleotides are TGTGCCAGCTCACCATTGGGGGACGGCACTGAAGCTTTCTTT.

Concerning this clone itself: The sample holds other DNA sequences that translate to the same CDR3. The chain carries TRBV6-5 and TRBJ1-5; 7 bases fit TRBD1. This CDR3 contains 15 residues. J lost 1 base, V lost 6 bases, and 6 bases had no gene match. Germline V gene lookup returns CDR1 MNHEY and CDR2 SVGAGI. The CDR3 region has the DNA TGTGCCAGCAGCCGGGACAGCGGAAGCAATCAGCCCCAGCATTTT. It is translated as CASSRDSGSNQPQHF.

This clone was counted a few times. The gene calls are TRBV2 and TRBJ2-3, with D uncertain. The CDR3 has 14 amino acids. Per germline, CDR1 SNHLY and CDR2 FYNNEI. V was shortened by 6 bases and J by 2 bases, with 12 bases between the two germline ends. CDR3 coding DNA: TGTGCCAGCAGGTACCAAGAACTCACAGATACGCAGTATTTT. This gives the protein CASRYQELTDTQYF.

The chain joins TRBV18 to TRBJ2-5; 7 positions match TRBD1. The CDR3 consists of 16 residues. CDR1 and CDR2 (germline): KGHSH, LQKENI. The ends lost 2 bases at V and 4 bases at J; junction bases unmatched: 10. The DNA of the CDR3 is TGTGCCAGCTCACCATCAAACCCGGGACAGCGAGAGACCCAGTACTTC. This gives the protein CASSPSNPGQRETQYF.

The V and J genes are TRBV27 and TRBJ1-2; D remains ambiguous. Germline V gene sequence: CDR1 MNHEY, CDR2 SMNVEV (reference sequence). The CDR3 is 14 amino acids. V dropped 3 bases and J dropped 0 bases, with 8 bases sitting between them. This chain's CDR3 is CASSFLDTNYGYTF. CDR3 coding DNA: TGTGCCAGCAGTTTTCTAGACACTAACTATGGCTACACCTTC.

This clone was seen more than once but under ten times. The chain carries TRBV7-3 and TRBJ2-2; D remains unclear. The germline V gene has CDR1 SGHTA and CDR2 FQGTGA. The CDR3 covers 14 residues. Trimming shortened V by 4 bases and J by 4 bases, and 10 bases separated the two germline ends. Written as DNA, the CDR3 is TGTGCCAGCAGCTCTTCCGGGTCCACCGGGGAGCTGTTTTTT. It yields the protein CASSSSGSTGELFF.

The chain combines TRBV27 with TRBJ2-1, with 12 positions matching TRBD2. The germline CDR1 and CDR2 sequences are MNHEY and SMNVEV (reference sequence). After removal of 3 bases from V and 3 bases from J, the junction contained 0 bases not matched to a gene. The length of the CDR3 is 15 residues. Here the CDR3 DNA reads TGTGCCAGCAGTTTGACTAGCGGGGGCTACAATGAGCAGTTCTTC. Amino acid sequence: CASSLTSGGYNEQFF.

The genes are TRBV7-2 and TRBJ2-1; 10 bases fit TRBD1. The germline V gene has CDR1 SGHTA and CDR2 FQGNSA. The trim removed 3 bases at V and 6 bases at J, leaving 5 bases unmatched. The CDR3 is made up of 15 amino acids. The CDR3 loop reads CASSLIRTGGNEQFF. CDR3 DNA: TGTGCCAGCAGCTTGATCCGGACAGGGGGCAATGAGCAGTTCTTC.

V is TRBV6-6 and J is TRBJ1-5, with D possibly matching TRBD1 (5 bases). The length of the CDR3 is 15 residues. Per germline, CDR1 MNHNY and CDR2 SVGAGI (reference sequence). The V end was cut by 7 bases, the J end by 0 bases, with 13 bases between. As DNA, the CDR3 is TGTGCCAGCACCGCCAGAGGGGATAGCAATCAGCCCCAGCATTTT. Encoded protein: CASTARGDSNQPQHF.

The V call is TRBV9, the J call TRBJ2-1; D unclear. V gave up 7 bases and J gave up 4 bases, with 9 bases separating them. The germline V gene encodes CDR1 SGDLS and CDR2 YYNGEE. CDR3 length equals 12 residues. CDR3 DNA sequence: TGTGCCAGCGGGCGCGATTACAATGAGCAGTTCTTC. It yields the protein CASGRDYNEQFF. Together with reference TRBV9 and TRBJ2-1, the CDR3 gives the full variable domain: DSGVTQTPKHLITATGQRVTLRCSPRSGDLSVYWYQQSLDQGLQFLIQYYNGEERAKGNILERFSAQQFPDLHSELNLSSLELGDSALYFCASGRDYNEQFFGPGTRLTVL.

This sequence joins TRBV5-1 and TRBJ1-1; no reliable D call. The germline V gene encodes CDR1 SGHRS and CDR2 YFSETQ. Trimming removed 4 bases from V and 0 bases from J, with 10 bases in between. The CDR3 runs to 14 residues. The CDR3 is CASSVEIMNTEAFF. DNA of the CDR3: TGCGCCAGCAGCGTGGAAATAATGAACACTGAAGCTTTCTTT.

The V call is TRBV2, the J call TRBJ2-7, with D tentatively TRBD1 (6 bases). CDR3 length: 14 residues. V was clipped by 0 bases and J by 6 bases, with 12 bases between them. Germline CDR1 is SNHLY and CDR2 is FYNNEI. In nucleotides, the CDR3 is TGTGCCAGCAGTGAAGCCCCGGACAGATCCGAGCAGTACGTC. This gives the protein CASSEAPDRSEQYV.

This clone showed up just a few times. V and J are TRBV6-5 and TRBJ1-6; 8 bases match TRBD1. V was pared by 3 bases and J by 11 bases, with 9 bases of the junction left unmatched. The CDR3 sequence is 15 residues long. Germline loops: CDR1 MNHEY, CDR2 SVGAGI. The CDR3: CASSYGGQAYPPLHF. The CDR3 nucleotides are TGTGCCAGCAGTTATGGGGGACAGGCATATCCACCCCTCCACTTT.

The gene calls are TRBV27 and TRBJ1-1, with unresolved D. CDR3 length: 12 residues. V lost 5 bases and J lost 10, with 14 bases in between. Germline CDR1 and CDR2: MNHEY and SMNVEV (reference sequence). The CDR3 DNA is TGTGCCAGCAGTCCCTCCGTTGGGGTAGCTTTCTTT. Translating it yields CASSPSVGVAFF.

V is TRBV6-5 and J is TRBJ1-5; D ambiguous. Germline V CDR1 and CDR2: MNHEY, SVGAGI. The CDR3 runs to 15 residues. The V gene lost 8 bases and the J gene lost 3 bases, with 17 bases spanning the gap. CDR3 region: CASPREPITNQPQHF. The CDR3, as DNA: TGTGCCAGCCCCCGGGAGCCTATTACCAATCAGCCCCAGCATTTT.

This chain connects TRBV11-2 to TRBJ2-3, with 12 positions matching TRBD2. The germline CDR1 and CDR2 sequences are SGHAT and FQNNGV. The CDR3 sequence is 16 residues long. J was trimmed by 5 bases and V by 1 base; bases with no gene match: 4. Written as DNA, the CDR3 is TGTGCCAGCAGCTTAGTCCTAGCGGGGGGGCAAGATACGCAGTATTTT. Protein product: CASSLVLAGGQDTQYF.